This T cell receptor beta chain is drawn from a study of blood T cell repertoires in COVID-19. The overall study: COVID-19 samples collected from the United States, Italy and Spain covered acute and convalescent phases. Nucleic acid was either cDNA or gDNA, and it came from T cells, B-cell-depleted T cells, or PBMCs.

Original processing notes: Estimates of nucleated cell counts were drawn from the amplification of reference gene primers. Repertoires were generated with immunoSEQ multiplex PCR, while TCRdb's copy carries only in-frame clones and drops some. The DNA gave D and trimming, while V, J and clone size come from that table. The sample has 150,000 to 170,000 clones; approximately 80% are singletons. This clone was observed once. This CDR3 spans 13 amino acids. Germline CDR1 is SGHTA and CDR2 is FQGTGA. Trimming took off 5 bases at V and 4 bases at J, with 11 bases between the two ends. The TCR was taken from a woman aged 80 or over with acute or convalescent COVID-19. The chain links TRBV7-3 to TRBJ1-1; D possibly corresponds to TRBD1 (5 bases). The sample consisted of peripheral blood. CDR3 sequence: CASSIPGSTEAFF. CDR3 DNA sequence: TGTGCCAGCAGCATCCCAGGGTCCACTGAAGCTTTCTTT.